This T cell receptor (beta chain) appears in the sequencing data of a study of shared clonotypes between healthy human individuals. Study background: Every donor yielded three CD4 naive, three CD4 memory, two CD8 naive and one CD8 memory plate. General study findings and limits: Generation probabilities of non-shared clonotypes were lower (relative to those shared by all four donors).

For each subset, genomic DNA was distributed in equal portions over several immunoSEQ plates. Data came from immunoSEQ multiplex PCR; TCRdb stores just in-frame clones and leaves some out. The sample lists roughly 660,000 clones; roughly 91% were seen once. About this clone: Its antigen is not identified.

From germline, CDR1 is SGHVS and CDR2 FQNEAQ. V lost 0 bases and J 6 bases, leaving 20 bases between the germline ends. The length of the CDR3 is 18 residues. The source is a man younger than 30 in good health. Some clones in this sample may be carry-over from other donors' samples. The rearrangement joins TRBV7-8 to TRBJ2-2; TRBD2 is a possible D gene (6 bases). Material for sequencing was memory CD8+ T cells from PBMCs. Subset defined: CD45RO+ cells pooled with CCR7-negative TemRA cells. The CDR3 sequence is CASSLAYPGESFSGELFF. DNA for the CDR3: TGTGCCAGCAGCTTAGCCTATCCGGGGGAGAGTTTCTCCGGGGAGCTGTTTTTT.